Each of the 30 T cell receptor beta chains below was sequenced from the same sample in a study of identical twins. TCRdb recomputed calls from the 5' RACE reads with MiXCR, one row per CDR3 protein. The sample records roughly 470,000 distinct CDR3 sequences, approximately 14% being singletons. The data were also submitted as part of a second study, on yellow fever vaccine responses in identical twins.

The sample comprised CD4+ T cells sorted from blood. The receptors were gathered from a woman younger than 30 in good health.

This rearrangement joins TRBV20-1 to TRBJ2-3, with D tentatively TRBD1 (6 bases). Deletions cut 6 bases from V and 4 bases from J, with 14 bases between. Germline V lookup: CDR1 DFQATT, CDR2 SNEGSKA (reference sequence). CDR3 length equals 13 residues. For the CDR3, the DNA is TGCAGTGCCGGGACATTGGTGGCAGATACGCAGTATTTT. Amino acids: CSAGTLVADTQYF.

The V gene is TRBV7-8, the J gene TRBJ2-1, with 9 bases aligning to TRBD2. There are 17 residues in the CDR3. Per the germline V gene, CDR1 is SGHVS and CDR2 is FQNEAQ. The ends lost 0 bases at V and 4 bases at J; junction bases unmatched: 7. The CDR3 bases are TGTGCCAGCAGCTTAGCGAGGACGGGACTAGCTTACAATGAGCAGTTCTTC. This gives the protein CASSLARTGLAYNEQFF.

The gene calls are TRBV12-3 or TRBV12-4 and TRBJ2-1, with no clear D. V lost 4 bases to trimming and J lost 0 bases, with 7 bases between them. CDR3 length equals 14 residues. CDR3 amino acids: CASSSVLSYNEQFF. The DNA for the CDR3 is TGTGCCAGCAGTTCAGTTCTCTCCTACAATGAGCAGTTCTTC.

This clonotype was seen only a few times. The chain couples TRBV5-5 to TRBJ2-7; no firm D call. This CDR3 has 14 amino acids. Looked up from germline, CDR1 is SGHKS and CDR2 is YYEKEE (reference sequence). Deletions cut 0 bases from V and 6 bases from J, with 13 bases between. DNA for the CDR3: TGTGCCAGCAGCTTGGTTGGCGGTCCCGCCGAGCAGTACTTC. Protein: CASSLVGGPAEQYF.

This chain links TRBV20-1 with TRBJ2-7; a weak D match, TRBD2 (6 bases). V was trimmed by 5 bases and J by 5 bases, leaving 16 bases between them. Germline-derived CDR1 and CDR2 are DFQATT and SNEGSKA (reference sequence). This CDR3 contains 13 residues. The CDR3 protein is CSAGGTSRNEQYF. The DNA of the CDR3 is TGCAGTGCTGGAGGTACTAGCCGGAACGAGCAGTACTTC.

This chain connects TRBV9 to TRBJ2-6; 7 nucleotides match TRBD2. Germline trimming cut 1 base from V and 1 base from J; bases unmatched to any gene: 2. CDR1 SGDLS and CDR2 YYNGEE come from the germline V gene. The CDR3 totals 16 residues. CDR3 sequence (DNA): TGTGCCAGCAGCGTAAGCGGGGCGTCTGGGGCCAACGTCCTGACTTTC. Its protein is CASSVSGASGANVLTF.

The genes are TRBV30 and TRBJ2-3; D is ambiguous. Trimming removed 0 bases from V and 3 bases from J, with 10 bases in between. CDR1 is GTSNPN and CDR2 is SVGIG in the germline V gene (reference sequence). The CDR3 is made up of 14 amino acids. CDR3 bases: TGTGCCTGGAGTGTACGTGCAGGAACAGATACGCAGTATTTT. It specifies CAWSVRAGTDTQYF.

Only a few counts were recorded for this clonotype. The rearrangement uses TRBV6-2 or TRBV6-3 and TRBJ2-3; D perhaps matches TRBD1 (6 bases). The CDR3 covers 13 residues. With 4 bases removed from V and 6 bases from J, the gap between germline ends came to 11 bases. In germline, CDR1 is MNHEY, CDR2 SVGEGT. CDR3 loop: CASSWGPGDTQYF. DNA of the CDR3: TGTGCCAGCAGTTGGGGGCCAGGGGATACGCAGTATTTT.

This clonotype was recorded at least ten times. This chain links TRBV7-2 with TRBJ2-7; the match to TRBD2 covers 10 bases. Looked up from germline, CDR1 is SGHTA and CDR2 is FQGNSA. The CDR3 has 14 amino acids. V was pared by 1 base and J by 9 bases, with 6 bases of the junction left unmatched. The CDR3 nucleotides are TGTGCCAGCAGCTTAGAAGCCCGACTAGCGGGGCAGTACTTC. It codes for CASSLEARLAGQYF.

This clonotype was seen at least ten times. The chain couples TRBV5-1 to TRBJ1-6, with a possible D match to TRBD1 (5 bases). The CDR3 is 14 amino acids. Trimming left V 0 bases short and J 7 bases short, with 8 bases between. Germline V gives CDR1 SGHRS, CDR2 YFSETQ. CDR3 DNA sequence: TGCGCCAGCAGCTTGGCGGGGGTGAATTCACCCCTCCACTTT. It encodes CASSLAGVNSPLHF. Drawing the rest from reference TRBV5-1 and TRBJ1-6, the complete variable domain is KAGVTQTPRYLIKTRGQQVTLSCSPISGHRSVSWYQQTPGQGLQFLFEYFSETQRNKGNFPGRFSGRQFSNSRSEMNVSTLELGDSALYLCASSLAGVNSPLHFGNGTRLTVT.

The chain combines TRBV6-5 with TRBJ2-7; D call uncertain. From germline, CDR1 is MNHEY and CDR2 SVGAGI. The CDR3 sequence is 11 residues long. The ends were cut back, 5 bases at V and 9 bases at J, with 11 bases in the middle. CDR3 DNA: TGTGCCAGCAGTATAGCCCCCAGGCAGTACTTC. Amino acids: CASSIAPRQYF.

This clonotype was observed many times. The J gene is TRBJ2-5, the V gene TRBV4-3; perhaps TRBD2 as D (6 bases). The V gene lost 6 bases and the J gene lost 7 bases, with 9 bases spanning the gap. The germline V gene encodes CDR1 LGHNA and CDR2 YSLEER. The CDR3 contains 11 residues. The CDR3 DNA reads TGCGCCAGCAGTCTGCGGGGGACCCAGTACTTC. Its protein product is CASSLRGTQYF.

The genes are TRBV20-1 and TRBJ2-5; 7 bases map to TRBD1. CDR3 length equals 14 residues. V lost 2 bases and J lost 2; bases outside the gene matches: 5. CDR1 DFQATT and CDR2 SNEGSKA come from the germline V gene (reference sequence). CDR3: CSARPLRGQETQYF. CDR3 DNA: TGCAGTGCTAGACCCCTCAGGGGGCAAGAGACCCAGTACTTC.

This chain connects TRBV20-1 to TRBJ2-5; TRBD2 is a possible D gene (6 bases). Trimming pared 0 bases from V and 7 bases from J, leaving 21 bases between. The CDR3 sequence is 16 residues long. Germline CDR1 and CDR2: DFQATT and SNEGSKA (reference sequence). For the CDR3, the DNA is TGCAGTGCTAGAGAGGACTACCGGGGCTCTTCGGGGACCCAGTACTTC. Residues: CSAREDYRGSSGTQYF.

This clonotype was observed a handful of times. The CDR3 DNA reads TGTGCCATCAGCCTCCAGGTCCCGGGACAACCGGGTCACGAGCAGTACTTC. Its protein product is CAISLQVPGQPGHEQYF. The chain employs TRBV10-3 and TRBJ2-7, with a tentative D call TRBD1 (6 bases). The CDR3 runs to 17 residues. Trimming shortened V by 6 bases and J by 5 bases, and 26 bases separated the two germline ends. Germline V lookup: CDR1 ENHRY, CDR2 SYGVKD.

This clonotype was detected ten times or more. The CDR3 spells CASSQDSATNGEQYF. In DNA form, the CDR3 reads TGCGCCAGCAGCCAAGATTCGGCGACGAACGGGGAGCAGTACTTC. The chain carries TRBV4-1 and TRBJ2-7; D is unresolved. The CDR3 covers 15 residues. Trimming cost V 0 bases and J 7 bases, with 16 bases left between them. Germline loops: CDR1 MGHRA, CDR2 YSYEKL.

At least ten counts were recorded for this clonotype. The chain carries TRBV19 and TRBJ2-7; D might be TRBD1 (6 bases). There are 13 residues in the CDR3. Germline lookup yields CDR1 LNHDA and CDR2 SQIVND (reference sequence). V was pared by 8 bases and J by 5 bases, with 16 bases between. The CDR3: CASRNRAGNEQYF. CDR3 sequence (DNA): TGTGCCAGTCGGAACAGGGCTGGCAACGAGCAGTACTTC.

The chain carries TRBV4-1 and TRBJ1-1, with 7 bases matching TRBD1. The CDR3 totals 15 residues. Per germline, CDR1 MGHRA and CDR2 YSYEKL. V was pared by 3 bases and J by 4 bases, with 8 bases of the junction left unmatched. CDR3 coding DNA: TGCGCCAGCAGCCATCAGAACAGGGGAGGCACTGAAGCTTTCTTT. The encoded protein is CASSHQNRGGTEAFF.

This clonotype occurred a few times. This chain uses TRBV5-1 with TRBJ2-5; 7 bases are shared with TRBD1. Losses at the gene ends were 1 base for V and 4 bases for J; bases not matched to a gene: 4. The CDR3 extends over 14 amino acids. Germline V gene lookup returns CDR1 SGHRS and CDR2 YFSETQ. In DNA, the CDR3 is TGCGCCAGCAGCTTGCCAGGGGGTAGAGAGACCCAGTACTTC. Encoded protein: CASSLPGGRETQYF.

This clonotype was detected only a few times. The chain combines TRBV20-1 with TRBJ2-5; 8 positions agree with TRBD2. With 3 bases clipped from V and 2 bases from J, the junction kept 5 bases outside the gene matches. The germline V gene encodes CDR1 DFQATT and CDR2 SNEGSKA (reference sequence). CDR3 length equals 14 residues. In DNA, the CDR3 is TGCAGTGCTAGTGGCAGCGGGAGACAAGAGACCCAGTACTTC. Translation gives CSASGSGRQETQYF.

In its sample, this clonotype was seen a few times. The gene calls are TRBV2 and TRBJ1-1; D not certain. Germline V CDR1 and CDR2: SNHLY, FYNNEI. V was cut by 6 bases and J by 4 bases, with 12 bases left in between. This CDR3 region has 13 residues. The CDR3 reads CASRGWGFTEAFF. The CDR3 nucleotides are TGTGCCAGCAGGGGATGGGGATTCACTGAAGCTTTCTTT.

The gene calls are TRBV28 and TRBJ1-2; D is undetermined. The V gene's germline CDR1 is MDHEN and CDR2 SYDVKM. The CDR3 consists of 13 residues. Between the trimmed V and J ends, which lost 7 bases and 5 bases, there was a span of 14 bases. The CDR3 DNA is TGTGCCAGCACAACCACGAGGGAATATGGCTACACCTTC. This gives the protein CASTTTREYGYTF.

To note about this clonotype: The junction departs from germline at one end; a sequencing error may be responsible. This sequence joins TRBV12-5 and TRBJ2-4; D tentatively reads TRBD1 or TRBD2 (5 bases each). The CDR3 covers 12 residues. Germline loops: CDR1 LGHNT, CDR2 FRNRAP. The CDR3 DNA sequence: TGTGCTAGTGGGTTGGGGGAGAACATTCAGTACTTC. This translates into CASGLGENIQYF.

This clonotype was seen only a few times. The chain recombines TRBV5-1 with TRBJ2-1; D possibly corresponds to TRBD2 (5 bases). The CDR3 has 16 amino acids. The germline V gene has CDR1 SGHRS and CDR2 YFSETQ. V gave up 0 bases and J gave up 3 bases, with 13 bases separating them. The CDR3 is CASSLESGKNYNEQFF. For the CDR3, the DNA is TGCGCCAGCAGCTTGGAGTCGGGGAAGAACTACAATGAGCAGTTCTTC.

The CDR3 coding sequence is TGTGCCACCAGTGACAGAAGTCGGCCAGATACGCAGTATTTT. This gives the protein CATSDRSRPDTQYF. The chain is built from TRBV24-1 and TRBJ2-3, with D uncertain. The V end was cut by 4 bases, the J end by 4 bases, with 11 bases between. The CDR3 totals 14 residues. Germline V gene sequence: CDR1 KGHDR, CDR2 SFDVKD.

This clonotype has ten or more counts. The V gene is TRBV3-1, the J gene TRBJ2-2; D call uncertain. V shed 4 bases and J shed 7 bases, with 7 bases lying between them. The CDR3 length is 12 residues. Per the germline V gene, CDR1 is LGHDT and CDR2 is YNNKEL (reference sequence). CDR3 coding DNA: TGTGCCAGCAGCCCGCGCCGCGGGGAGCTGTTTTTT. This codes for CASSPRRGELFF. The full variable domain, in which reference TRBV3-1 and TRBJ2-2 provide the parts outside the CDR3, is DTAVSQTPKYLVTQMGNDKSIKCEQNLGHDTMYWYKQDSKKFLKIMFSYNNKELIINETVPNRFSPKSPDKAHLNLHINSLELGDSAVYFCASSPRRGELFFGEGSRLTVL.

CDR3 DNA sequence: TGTGCCACCAGTGATGTAGGATGGGACGGTAAAAACATTCAGTACTTC. Its protein is CATSDVGWDGKNIQYF. The V call is TRBV24-1, the J call TRBJ2-4; D possibly uses TRBD1 or TRBD2 (5 bases each). CDR3 length: 16 amino acids. V was cut by 3 bases and J by 4 bases, with 15 bases left in between. The V gene's germline CDR1 is KGHDR and CDR2 SFDVKD.

J is TRBJ2-7 and V is TRBV28; no reliable D call. Deletions cut 8 bases from V and 5 bases from J, with 7 bases between. CDR1 is MDHEN and CDR2 is SYDVKM in the germline V gene. The CDR3 has 10 residues. CDR3 region: CASSSHEQYF. The CDR3 bases are TGTGCCAGCTCAAGCCACGAGCAGTACTTC. Complete variable domain (other parts from reference TRBV28 and TRBJ2-7): DVKVTQSSRYLVKRTGEKVFLECVQDMDHENMFWYRQDPGLGLRLIYFSYDVKMKEKGDIPEGYSVSREKKERFSLILESASTNQTSMYLCASSSHEQYFGPGTRLTVT.

This clonotype was detected many times. The rearrangement uses TRBV12-3 or TRBV12-4 and TRBJ2-7; no clear D gene. Trimming left V 6 bases short and J 3 bases short, with 12 bases between. CDR3 length: 13 residues. The CDR3 region is CASRYHNLYEQYF. The CDR3 DNA is TGTGCCAGCAGGTATCATAACCTCTACGAGCAGTACTTC.

This clonotype was counted only a few times. The chain is built from TRBV19 and TRBJ2-1; the D gene is possibly TRBD1 (6 bases). CDR3 length: 12 residues. CDR1 LNHDA and CDR2 SQIVND come from the germline V gene (reference sequence). V was pared by 8 bases and J by 4 bases, with 9 bases between. The CDR3 DNA reads as TGTGCCAGTGGAGACAGGTACAATGAGCAGTTCTTC. Its protein product is CASGDRYNEQFF. The variable domain in full, completed from reference TRBV19 and TRBJ2-1, reads DGGITQSPKYLFRKEGQNVTLSCEQNLNHDAMYWYRQDPGQGLRLIYYSQIVNDFQKGDIAEGYSVSREKKESFPLTVTSAQKNPTAFYLCASGDRYNEQFFGPGTRLTVL.